These 21 T cell receptor beta chains share one sample of origin, sequenced in a study of shared clonotypes between healthy human individuals. Data came from immunoSEQ multiplex PCR; TCRdb stores just in-frame clones and leaves some out. The data hold 2 million to 3 million clones, with more than 80% observed a single time. Input material: naive CD4+ T cells sorted from blood. Described subset: CD45RA+ positively selected. The source of these receptors is a man between 18 and 35 years old in good health.

The V call is TRBV5-6, the J call TRBJ2-7; 14 nucleotides align to TRBD2. The V gene end was trimmed by 4 bases and the J gene end by 6 bases; junction bases not matched to a gene: 6. The CDR3 covers 15 residues. In germline, CDR1 is SGHDT, CDR2 YYEEEE. The CDR3 sequence: CASSPGLAGGLEQYF. The CDR3 DNA follows: TGTGCCAGCAGCCCTGGACTAGCGGGGGGCCTCGAGCAGTACTTC.

V and J are TRBV11-2 and TRBJ2-3; D gene ambiguous. There are 12 residues in the CDR3. Germline loops: CDR1 SGHAT, CDR2 FQNNGV. V was cut by 2 bases and J by 4 bases, with 4 bases left in between. The CDR3 loop is CASSLNADTQYF. DNA for the CDR3: TGTGCCAGCAGCTTAAACGCAGATACGCAGTATTTT.

This clone has just a few counts. Other DNA variants within this sample encode the same CDR3. CDR3 loop: CASSPGQYEQYF. The CDR3 nucleotides read TGTGCCAGCTCACCGGGACAGTACGAGCAGTACTTC. The J gene is TRBJ2-7, the V gene TRBV18, with 7 bases identical to TRBD1. CDR1 is KGHSH and CDR2 is LQKENI in the germline V gene. V lost 3 bases, J lost 4 bases, and 0 bases stayed unmatched. This CDR3 region has 12 residues.

Concerning this clone: Other DNA variants within this sample encode the same CDR3. The rearrangement links TRBV2 to TRBJ2-2; no clear D gene. Trimming took off 3 bases at V and 3 bases at J, with 2 bases between the two ends. Germline V gene sequence: CDR1 SNHLY, CDR2 FYNNEI. The CDR3 has 12 amino acids. CDR3 nucleotides: TGTGCCAGCAGTGACGACACCGGGGAGCTGTTTTTT. As protein: CASSDDTGELFF.

This rearrangement joins TRBV7-2 to TRBJ2-3; 7 bases fit TRBD2. V was pared by 5 bases and J by 2 bases, with 7 bases of the junction left unmatched. CDR3 length: 15 residues. Germline CDR1 reads SGHTA; CDR2 reads FQGNSA. The CDR3 loop reads CASSHGRPITDTQYF. In DNA, the CDR3 is TGTGCCAGCAGCCACGGGAGGCCCATCACAGATACGCAGTATTTT.

V and J are TRBV6-1 and TRBJ2-3; 10 bases are a match to TRBD2. The CDR3 contains 16 residues. Looked up from germline, CDR1 is MNHNS and CDR2 is SASEGT. V dropped 2 bases and J dropped 5; count of bases not matched to a gene: 7. The CDR3 DNA sequence: TGTGCCAGCAGTGAATGGCAGCGGGGGGGCCAAGATACGCAGTATTTT. Translating gives CASSEWQRGGQDTQYF.

The V and J genes are TRBV27 and TRBJ2-7, with D perhaps TRBD1 or TRBD2 (5 bases each). CDR1 and CDR2 (germline): MNHEY, SMNVEV (reference sequence). The CDR3 loop spans 15 amino acids. V lost 3 bases, J lost 0 bases, and 12 bases lay in between. The chain's CDR3 is CASSFWPRGSYEQYF. The CDR3 nucleotides read TGTGCCAGCAGTTTTTGGCCGAGGGGCTCCTACGAGCAGTACTTC.

This clone was observed a single time. The chain joins TRBV5-1 to TRBJ2-1; TRBD2 agrees at 13 bases. After removal of 5 bases from V and 8 bases from J, the junction contained 4 bases not matched to a gene. The CDR3 is made up of 14 amino acids. CDR1 and CDR2 (germline): SGHRS, YFSETQ. Written as DNA, the CDR3 is TGCGCCAGCAGAAGGACTAGCGGGAGCTATGAGCAGTTCTTC. Its protein is CASRRTSGSYEQFF.

Written as DNA, the CDR3 is TGTGCCAGCAGCTTACGACCGGACTTCTCTGGAAACACCATATATTTT. Its translation is CASSLRPDFSGNTIYF. The chain joins TRBV7-6 to TRBJ1-3; D remains unclear. V lost 2 bases to trimming and J lost 0 bases, with 11 bases between them. Germline CDR1 and CDR2: SGHVS and FNYEAQ. This CDR3 spans 16 amino acids.

The J gene is TRBJ2-1, the V gene TRBV9, with D hard to call. Deletions cut 2 bases from V and 3 bases from J, with 15 bases between. This CDR3 is 16 amino acids long. CDR1 is SGDLS and CDR2 is YYNGEE in the germline V gene. The CDR3: CASSVDWSTGYNEQFF. The CDR3 DNA reads as TGTGCCAGCAGCGTCGACTGGTCAACGGGCTACAATGAGCAGTTCTTC. The variable domain in full, completed from reference TRBV9 and TRBJ2-1, reads DSGVTQTPKHLITATGQRVTLRCSPRSGDLSVYWYQQSLDQGLQFLIQYYNGEERAKGNILERFSAQQFPDLHSELNLSSLELGDSALYFCASSVDWSTGYNEQFFGPGTRLTVL.

This clone was found once. In the same sample, other DNA sequences code for this CDR3. This chain connects TRBV9 to TRBJ1-5; TRBD1 might be the D (6 bases). Germline V gene sequence: CDR1 SGDLS, CDR2 YYNGEE. The CDR3 consists of 14 residues. Trimming cost V 3 bases and J 2 bases, with 9 bases left between them. CDR3 sequence reads: CASSAGGGNQPQHF. The CDR3 DNA sequence: TGTGCCAGCAGCGCCGGGGGCGGCAATCAGCCCCAGCATTTT.

The V call is TRBV12-5, the J call TRBJ2-5, with D perhaps TRBD1 or TRBD2 (5 bases each). Germline CDR1 is LGHNT and CDR2 is FRNRAP. Trimming took 1 base from V and 1 from J, leaving 19 bases between them. The CDR3 has 18 residues. CDR3 coding DNA: TGTGCTAGTGGTTTGGCACCTACACTCGGGGCGGCCCAAGAGACCCAGTACTTC. Its translation is CASGLAPTLGAAQETQYF.

CDR3 bases: TGTGCCAGCAGTCCGCAGGGATTCAATGAAAAACTGTTTTTT. Its protein product is CASSPQGFNEKLFF. This chain uses TRBV2 with TRBJ1-4, with D possibly being TRBD1 (5 bases). This CDR3 has 14 residues. Deletions cut 5 bases from V and 5 bases from J, with 12 bases between. The V gene's germline CDR1 is SNHLY and CDR2 FYNNEI.

This chain connects TRBV7-9 to TRBJ2-5; D not certain. The CDR3 contains 15 residues. Germline CDR1 and CDR2: SEHNR and FQNEAQ (reference sequence). Deletions cut 4 bases from V and 4 bases from J, with 16 bases between. The CDR3 here is CASSSLIPGRETQYF. CDR3 DNA: TGTGCCAGCAGCTCTCTTATTCCCGGTCGAGAGACCCAGTACTTC.

The chain links TRBV6-1 to TRBJ2-7; no definite D call. The germline CDR1 and CDR2 sequences are MNHNS and SASEGT. Trimming left V 7 bases short and J 0 bases short, with 13 bases between. The CDR3 covers 14 residues. The DNA for the CDR3 is TGTGCCAGCACCATGGGCGGTGCCTCCTACGAGCAGTACTTC. Amino acid sequence: CASTMGGASYEQYF.

This sequence joins TRBV11-2 and TRBJ2-5, with 7 nucleotides matching TRBD2. Germline CDR1 reads SGHAT; CDR2 reads FQNNGV. CDR3 length: 13 amino acids. With 4 bases clipped from V and 5 bases from J, the junction kept 4 bases outside the gene matches. The DNA of the CDR3 is TGTGCCAGCAGCTACGGACTAGTTGAGACCCAGTACTTC. It specifies CASSYGLVETQYF. Combining the CDR3 with reference TRBV11-2 and TRBJ2-5 gives the whole variable domain EAGVAQSPRYKIIEKRQSVAFWCNPISGHATLYWYQQILGQGPKLLIQFQNNGVVDDSQLPKDRFSAERLKGVDSTLKIQPAKLEDSAVYLCASSYGLVETQYFGPGTRLLVL.

The rearrangement joins TRBV2 to TRBJ2-1; D call uncertain. V lost 1 base and J lost 10, with 8 bases in between. Germline V gene lookup returns CDR1 SNHLY and CDR2 FYNNEI. The CDR3 is 12 amino acids. CDR3 loop: CASSEGPSEQFF. CDR3 in DNA: TGTGCCAGCAGTGAAGGGCCTTCGGAGCAGTTCTTC.

This clone was seen only once. The sample holds other DNA sequences that translate to the same CDR3. The V gene is TRBV5-1, the J gene TRBJ1-3; D is uncertain. Trimming removed 0 bases at V and 1 base at J, with 5 bases between. CDR1 is SGHRS and CDR2 is YFSETQ in the germline V gene. This CDR3 region has 14 residues. The CDR3 bases are TGCGCCAGCAGCTTGGAGAGTTCTGGAAACACCATATATTTT. Its protein is CASSLESSGNTIYF.

This chain uses TRBV28 with TRBJ2-7; D possibly corresponds to TRBD2 (5 bases). Trimming took off 6 bases at V and 2 bases at J, with 17 bases between the two ends. There are 15 residues in the CDR3. Germline V gene sequence: CDR1 MDHEN, CDR2 SYDVKM. This chain's CDR3 is CASSPGGSGTYEQYF. CDR3 DNA sequence: TGTGCCAGCAGCCCCGGAGGCTCCGGTACCTACGAGCAGTACTTC.

This chain links TRBV18 with TRBJ1-6, with D uncertain. Trimming took off 2 bases at V and 0 bases at J, with 8 bases between the two ends. The CDR3 consists of 16 residues. Germline values: CDR1 KGHSH, CDR2 LQKENI. The chain's CDR3 is CASSPNLSSYNSPLHF. The CDR3 DNA sequence: TGTGCCAGCTCACCAAATTTGAGCTCCTATAATTCACCCCTCCACTTT.

In its sample, this clone was seen a few times. This chain joins TRBV30 and TRBJ1-1, with D unresolved. The V end lost 4 bases, the J end lost 7 bases, and 16 bases lay between the germline ends. The CDR3 is 13 amino acids. Per germline, CDR1 GTSNPN and CDR2 SVGIG (reference sequence). The CDR3 DNA sequence: TGTGCCTGGATGTTGGGTGGGATAGGTGAAGCTTTCTTT. This gives the protein CAWMLGGIGEAFF.